This TCR beta chain was obtained from a study of shared clonotypes between healthy human individuals (dated by TCRdb to 2020 to 2022). About the study as a whole: The cohort included a few men and a couple of women between 18 and 49 years of age. Different laboratories and diverse techniques were used to prepare libraries and sequence TCR repertoires, to increase sequencing depth and limit assay-specific biases. Leukapheresis yielded between about 0.9 and 9.5 billion PBMCs per donor. For each donor, CD4 naive and CD4 memory were each run on three plates, CD8 naive on two plates, and CD8 memory on one plate. To estimate repertoire size and how much clonotypes are shared between individuals, the study performed deep sequencing of blood TCR repertoires from 4 to 6 healthy adults.

From the cysteine through the phenylalanine, the CDR3 covers 15 amino acids. Here the CDR3 DNA is all that survives: 45 bases in frame from base 1. The junction carries 11 bases between V and J, which are trimmed by 4 bases and 2 bases respectively. CDR1 and CDR2, looked up from the germline V gene, are MGHRA and YSYEKL. TCR CDR3 regions were amplified from genomic DNA by multiplex PCR using the deep immunoSEQ assay. For each cell subset, the extracted genomic DNA was distributed evenly across all wells of several immunoSEQ 96-well plates, and each plate served as one replicate. For sorted subsets, roughly 200 ng of genomic DNA, equivalent to around 29,000 T cell genomes, went into each replicate PCR. The purified libraries were quantified using a Qubit 3.0 fluorometer, sized with a Bioanalyzer 2100, and then quantified again using the KAPA Library Quantification kit. Every immunoSEQ 96-well plate was sequenced on a separate single-read 150-cycle Illumina NextSeq 550 flow cell. In the source study's methods: Because the immunoSEQ output included only junctional sequences and no quality scores, the filtering could not be the same as the filtering used for full-length reads. To assign V/J genes and CDR3, sequences were annotated against IMGT germline references using PyIR, a Python wrapper for IgBLAST v1.9. Reads were filtered out if the reads had weak V/J assignments (E-value above 1e-6), no CDR3, stop codons, out-of-frame junctions, or ambiguous translated residues. V3J clonotypes were defined as sequences sharing the same inferred V gene, J gene, and CDR3 amino acid sequence. The percentage overlap between two repertoires was calculated by dividing the number of shared unique clonotypes by the size of the smaller repertoire. RTK rarefaction, the Chao1 estimator, and Recon v2.1 estimates of unobserved clonotypes were used to assess repertoire richness. Generation probabilities were computed with OLGA for all TCRbeta clonotypes obtained by the gDNA method from a few donors. The source is immuneACCESS, and TCRdb retained only in-frame sequences with V and J called. Part of the clones is not carried over; for the studies checked, unresolved V genes explain less than half of this, and the remainder is unexplained. V, J and clone size reflect that table, while D and trimming were determined from the DNA. The sample table contains 760,000 or so clones; only one count was recorded for about 96% of them. About 0.21% of the sample is taken by the ten largest.

As for this clone: The antigen this receptor binds is unknown. Base qualities are not recorded, but no much larger clone differs from it by a single base.

CD8 naive samples were CD45RO-negative cells positively selected for CCR7, giving a CD45RA+CCR7+ population that excluded TemRA cells. The donors were healthy, HIV-negative adults who had no recently reported acute infections or vaccinations. Only Caucasian adults living in Nashville, Tennessee, USA were represented among the donors. After blood collection by leukapheresis, PBMCs were isolated using Ficoll-Histopaque density gradient centrifugation and then cryopreserved in the vapor phase of liquid nitrogen. Analytical flow cytometry was used to check the purity and quantity of every magnetically sorted T cell population. Each sorted fraction had its genomic DNA isolated and then quantified by UV absorbance on a Nanodrop 2000c. The full study reports these points: Higher generation probabilities were observed for clonotypes shared by all four sorted-subset donors than for non-shared clonotypes. Naive subsets generally had larger estimated clonotype richness than memory subsets did. Because the study included only a small number of donors, the genetic and exposure-history diversity represented was limited. Based on pairwise subsampling, the degree of clonotype sharing among donors was expected to be affected by sequencing depth. Rarefaction of sorted-subset datasets indicated incomplete sequencing despite the large sequencing depth. Sampling was restricted to blood, and TCR repertoires in tissues likely differ from the TCR repertoires found in blood. Sharing across a handful of donors was observed for around 5% of naive CD4, 3% to 3.5% of naive CD8, about 2.3% of memory CD4, and roughly 0.4% of memory CD8 clonotypes.

The sample taken for sequencing was naive CD8+ T cells sorted from blood. The cell subset or site label of this sample denotes: CD45RA+CCR7+. The V gene is TRBV4-1 and the J gene is TRBJ1-4; the D gene is not confidently resolved. This TCR derives from a man younger than 45 in good health. The CDR3 in this case is CASSRMMVTNEKLFF. In nucleotide form, the sequence is TGCGCCAGCAGCCGGATGATGGTTACTAATGAAAAACTGTTTTTT.